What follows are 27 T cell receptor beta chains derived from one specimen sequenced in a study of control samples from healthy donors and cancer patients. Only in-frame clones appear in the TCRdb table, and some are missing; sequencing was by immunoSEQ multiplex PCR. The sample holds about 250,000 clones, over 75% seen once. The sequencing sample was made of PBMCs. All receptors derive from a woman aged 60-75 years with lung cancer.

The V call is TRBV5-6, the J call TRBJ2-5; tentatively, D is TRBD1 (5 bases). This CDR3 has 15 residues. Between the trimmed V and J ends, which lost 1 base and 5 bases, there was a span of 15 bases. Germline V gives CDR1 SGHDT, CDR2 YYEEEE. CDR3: CASSLTWGPGETQYF. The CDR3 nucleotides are TGTGCCAGCAGCTTGACTTGGGGCCCCGGTGAGACCCAGTACTTC.

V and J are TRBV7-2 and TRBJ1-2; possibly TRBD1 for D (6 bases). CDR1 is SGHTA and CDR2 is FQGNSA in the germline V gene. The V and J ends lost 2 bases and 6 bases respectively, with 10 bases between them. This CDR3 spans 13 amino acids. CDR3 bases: TGTGCCAGCAGCTTATGGTCAGGGGATGGCTACACCTTC. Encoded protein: CASSLWSGDGYTF.

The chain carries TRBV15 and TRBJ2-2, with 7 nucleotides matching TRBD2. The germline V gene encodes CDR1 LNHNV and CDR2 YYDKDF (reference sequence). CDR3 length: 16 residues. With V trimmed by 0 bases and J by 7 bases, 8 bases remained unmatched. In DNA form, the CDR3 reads TGTGCCACCAGCAGAGATGGGCTAGCGGTTGGCGGGGAGCTGTTTTTT. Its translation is CATSRDGLAVGGELFF.

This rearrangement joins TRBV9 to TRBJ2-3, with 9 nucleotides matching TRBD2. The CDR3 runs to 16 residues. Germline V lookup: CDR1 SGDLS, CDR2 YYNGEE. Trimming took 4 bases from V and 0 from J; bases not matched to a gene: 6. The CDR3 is CASSRLAAVSTDTQYF. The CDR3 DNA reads TGTGCCAGCAGCCGACTAGCGGCGGTTAGCACAGATACGCAGTATTTT.

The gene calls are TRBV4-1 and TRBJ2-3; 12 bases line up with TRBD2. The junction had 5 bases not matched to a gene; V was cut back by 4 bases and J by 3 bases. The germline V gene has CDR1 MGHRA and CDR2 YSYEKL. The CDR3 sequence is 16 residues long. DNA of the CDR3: TGCGCCAGCAGCCCGTGGACTAGCGGGAATACAGATACGCAGTATTTT. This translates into CASSPWTSGNTDTQYF.

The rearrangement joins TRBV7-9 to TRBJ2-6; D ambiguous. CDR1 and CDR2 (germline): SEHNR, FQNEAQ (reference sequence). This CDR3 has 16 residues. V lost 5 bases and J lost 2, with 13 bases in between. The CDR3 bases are TGTGCCAGCAGCCCACGGGTCACCCCTGGGGCCAACGTCCTGACTTTC. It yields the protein CASSPRVTPGANVLTF.

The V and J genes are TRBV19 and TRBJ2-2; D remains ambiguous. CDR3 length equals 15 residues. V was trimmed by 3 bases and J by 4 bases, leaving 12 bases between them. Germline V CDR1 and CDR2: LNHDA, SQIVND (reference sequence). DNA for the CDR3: TGTGCCAGTAGTATTCGGGCTCGTGGCACCGGGGAGCTGTTTTTT. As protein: CASSIRARGTGELFF.

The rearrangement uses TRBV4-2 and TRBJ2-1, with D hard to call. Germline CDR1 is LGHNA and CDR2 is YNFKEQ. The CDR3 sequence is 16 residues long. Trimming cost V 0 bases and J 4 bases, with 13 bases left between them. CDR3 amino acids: CASSQEVAPNYNEQFF. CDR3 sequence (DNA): TGTGCCAGCAGCCAAGAGGTGGCGCCAAATTACAATGAGCAGTTCTTC.

The CDR3 is CASSELAGSNTGELFF. The CDR3 nucleotides are TGTGCCAGCAGTGAATTAGCAGGGTCGAACACCGGGGAGCTGTTTTTT. The chain joins TRBV25-1 to TRBJ2-2, with D maybe TRBD1 (5 bases). Germline V gene sequence: CDR1 MGHDK, CDR2 SYGVNS. The CDR3 loop spans 16 amino acids. V lost 1 base to trimming and J lost 0 bases, with 9 bases between them.

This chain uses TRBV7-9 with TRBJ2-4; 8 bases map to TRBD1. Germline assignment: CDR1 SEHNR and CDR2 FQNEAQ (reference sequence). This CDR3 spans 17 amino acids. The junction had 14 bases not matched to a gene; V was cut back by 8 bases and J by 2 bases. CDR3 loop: CASQTDRGRRTKNIQYF. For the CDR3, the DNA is TGTGCCAGCCAAACAGACAGGGGAAGGAGGACCAAAAACATTCAGTACTTC.

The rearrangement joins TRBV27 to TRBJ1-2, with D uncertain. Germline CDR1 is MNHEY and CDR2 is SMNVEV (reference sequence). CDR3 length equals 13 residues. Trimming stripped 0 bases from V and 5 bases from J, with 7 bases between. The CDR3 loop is CASSLSNGYGYTF. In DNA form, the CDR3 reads TGTGCCAGCAGTTTATCGAACGGATATGGCTACACCTTC.

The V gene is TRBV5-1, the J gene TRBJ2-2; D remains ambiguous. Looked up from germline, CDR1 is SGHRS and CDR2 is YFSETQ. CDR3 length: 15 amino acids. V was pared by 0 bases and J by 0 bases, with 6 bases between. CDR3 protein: CASSLDLTNTGELFF. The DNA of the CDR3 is TGCGCCAGCAGCTTGGACCTTACGAACACCGGGGAGCTGTTTTTT.

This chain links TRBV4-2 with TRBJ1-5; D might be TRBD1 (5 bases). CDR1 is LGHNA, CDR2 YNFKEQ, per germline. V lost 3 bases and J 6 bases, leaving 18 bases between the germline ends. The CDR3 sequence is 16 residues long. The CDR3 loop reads CASSQPGSGVGQPQHF. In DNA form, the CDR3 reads TGTGCCAGCAGCCAGCCAGGGTCGGGAGTCGGTCAGCCCCAGCATTTT.

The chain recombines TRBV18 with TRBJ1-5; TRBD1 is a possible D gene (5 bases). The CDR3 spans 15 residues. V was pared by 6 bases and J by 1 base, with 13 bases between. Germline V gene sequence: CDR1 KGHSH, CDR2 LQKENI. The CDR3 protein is CASSAAGTSNQPQHF. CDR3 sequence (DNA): TGTGCCAGCTCCGCCGCTGGGACCAGCAATCAGCCCCAGCATTTT.

In DNA, the CDR3 is TGTGCCAGCAGCCCCCAGCGGACCTACAATGAGCAGTTCTTC. It translates to CASSPQRTYNEQFF. This rearrangement joins TRBV6-5 to TRBJ2-1; TRBD2 might be the D (5 bases). V lost 6 bases, J lost 2 bases, and 11 bases lay in between. The CDR3 is 14 residues long. Germline V CDR1 and CDR2: MNHEY, SVGAGI.

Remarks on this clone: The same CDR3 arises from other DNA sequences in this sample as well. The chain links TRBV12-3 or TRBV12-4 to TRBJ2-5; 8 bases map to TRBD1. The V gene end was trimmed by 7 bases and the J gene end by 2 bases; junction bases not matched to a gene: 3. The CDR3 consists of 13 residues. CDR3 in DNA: TGTGCCAGCAACGGACAGGGACAAGAGACCCAGTACTTC. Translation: CASNGQGQETQYF.

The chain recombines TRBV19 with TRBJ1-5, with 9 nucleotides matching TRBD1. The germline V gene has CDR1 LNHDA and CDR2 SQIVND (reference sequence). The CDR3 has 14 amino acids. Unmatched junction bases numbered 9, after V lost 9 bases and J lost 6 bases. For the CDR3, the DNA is TGTGCCAGCTGCCGGGACAGGGTTGGTCAGCCCCAGCATTTT. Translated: CASCRDRVGQPQHF.

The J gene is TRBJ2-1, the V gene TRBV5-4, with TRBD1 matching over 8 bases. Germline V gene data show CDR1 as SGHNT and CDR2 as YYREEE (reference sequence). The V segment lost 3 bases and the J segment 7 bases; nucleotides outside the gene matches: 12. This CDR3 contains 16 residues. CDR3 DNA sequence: TGTGCCAGCAGCTCTTTCCAGGGGGCGCAGGTAAATGAGCAGTTCTTC. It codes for CASSSFQGAQVNEQFF. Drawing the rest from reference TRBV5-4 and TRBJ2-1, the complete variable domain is ETGVTQSPTHLIKTRGQQVTLRCSSQSGHNTVSWYQQALGQGPQFIFQYYREEENGRGNFPPRFSGLQFPNYSSELNVNALELDDSALYLCASSSFQGAQVNEQFFGPGTRLTVL.

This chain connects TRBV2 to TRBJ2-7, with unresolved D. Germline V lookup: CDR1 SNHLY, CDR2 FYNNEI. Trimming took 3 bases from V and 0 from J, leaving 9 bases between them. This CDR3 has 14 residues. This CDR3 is CASSDSPTSYEQYF. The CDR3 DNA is TGTGCCAGCAGTGATAGCCCTACCTCCTACGAGCAGTACTTC. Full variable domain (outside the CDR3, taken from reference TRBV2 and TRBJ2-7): EPEVTQTPSHQVTQMGQEVILRCVPISNHLYFYWYRQILGQKVEFLVSFYNNEISEKSEIFDDQFSVERPDGSNFTLKIRSTKLEDSAMYFCASSDSPTSYEQYFGPGTRLTVT.

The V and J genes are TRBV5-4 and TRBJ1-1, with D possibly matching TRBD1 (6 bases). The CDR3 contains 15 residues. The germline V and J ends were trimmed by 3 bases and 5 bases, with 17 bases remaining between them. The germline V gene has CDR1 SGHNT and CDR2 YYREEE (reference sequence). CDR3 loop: CASSSPDSGGTEAFF. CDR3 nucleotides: TGTGCCAGCAGCTCCCCGGACAGTGGGGGGACTGAAGCTTTCTTT.

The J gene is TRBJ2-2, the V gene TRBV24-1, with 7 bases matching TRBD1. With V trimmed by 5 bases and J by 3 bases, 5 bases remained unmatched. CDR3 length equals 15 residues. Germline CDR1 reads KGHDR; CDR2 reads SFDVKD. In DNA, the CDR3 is TGTGCCACCAGTGCTATAGACAGGGACACCGGGGAGCTGTTTTTT. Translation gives CATSAIDRDTGELFF.

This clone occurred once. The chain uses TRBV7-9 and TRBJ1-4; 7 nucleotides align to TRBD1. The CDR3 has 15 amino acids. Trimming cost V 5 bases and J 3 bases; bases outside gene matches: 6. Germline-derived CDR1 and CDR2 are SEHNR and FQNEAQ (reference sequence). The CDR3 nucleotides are TGTGCCAGCAGCAAGTCGGGACAGCCTAATGAAAAACTGTTTTTT. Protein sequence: CASSKSGQPNEKLFF.

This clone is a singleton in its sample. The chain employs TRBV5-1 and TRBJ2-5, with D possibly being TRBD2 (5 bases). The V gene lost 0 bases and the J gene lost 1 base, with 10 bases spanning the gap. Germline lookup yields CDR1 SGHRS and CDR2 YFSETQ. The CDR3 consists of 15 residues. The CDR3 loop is CASSLGPGLQETQYF. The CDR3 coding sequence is TGCGCCAGCAGCTTGGGTCCAGGACTCCAAGAGACCCAGTACTTC.

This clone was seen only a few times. CDR3 DNA: TGTGCCAGCAGCTTGGAGTTGCAGGGGGCCCCCGACCAAGAGACCCAGTACTTC. Residues: CASSLELQGAPDQETQYF. The V gene is TRBV5-5, the J gene TRBJ2-5, with TRBD1 matching 8 bases. The ends lost 0 bases at V and 0 bases at J; junction bases unmatched: 10. CDR3 length: 18 amino acids. Germline V gene sequence: CDR1 SGHKS, CDR2 YYEKEE (reference sequence). Filled out from reference TRBV5-5 and TRBJ2-5, the complete variable domain reads DAGVTQSPTHLIKTRGQQVTLRCSPISGHKSVSWYQQVLGQGPQFIFQYYEKEERGRGNFPDRFSARQFPNYSSELNVNALLLGDSALYLCASSLELQGAPDQETQYFGPGTRLLVL.

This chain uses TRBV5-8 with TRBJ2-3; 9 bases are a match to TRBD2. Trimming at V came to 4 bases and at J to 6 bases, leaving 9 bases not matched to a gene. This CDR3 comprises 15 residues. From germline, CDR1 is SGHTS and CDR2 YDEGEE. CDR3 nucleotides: TGTGCCAGCAGCGGCCCCGGGACTAGCTCGGATACGCAGTATTTT. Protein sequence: CASSGPGTSSDTQYF.

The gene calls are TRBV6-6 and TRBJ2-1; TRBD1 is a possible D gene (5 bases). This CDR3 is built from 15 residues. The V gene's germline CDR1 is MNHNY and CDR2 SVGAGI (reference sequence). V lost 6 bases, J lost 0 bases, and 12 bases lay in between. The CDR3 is CASSQDRSSYNEQFF. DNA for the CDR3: TGTGCCAGCAGCCAAGACAGAAGCTCCTACAATGAGCAGTTCTTC.

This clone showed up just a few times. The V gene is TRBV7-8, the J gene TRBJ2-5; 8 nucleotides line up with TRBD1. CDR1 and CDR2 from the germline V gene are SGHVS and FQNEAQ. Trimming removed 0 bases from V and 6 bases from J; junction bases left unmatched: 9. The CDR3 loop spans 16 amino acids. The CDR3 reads CASSLALDRARQTQYF. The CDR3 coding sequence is TGTGCCAGCAGCTTAGCTTTGGACAGGGCCAGGCAGACCCAGTACTTC.